This TCR beta chain was sequenced for a study of blood T cell repertoires in COVID-19. Looking at the study overall: Samples taken during acute and convalescent COVID-19 were collected in the United States, Italy and Spain. From T cells, B-cell-depleted T cells, or PBMCs came the material, which was cDNA or gDNA.

Deletions cut 0 bases from V and 2 bases from J, with 10 bases between. CDR3 size: 15 residues. Germline V lookup: CDR1 KGHSH, CDR2 LQKENI. Methods used by the authors: Counts of nucleated cells, estimated from reference gene primer amplification, were obtained. The repertoire was sequenced with immunoSEQ multiplex PCR; TCRdb's copy has only in-frame clones and lacks some. For V, J and clone size, that table is used; D and trimming come from the DNA. The table includes 140,000 or so clones, 85% detected once. The chain combines TRBV18 with TRBJ1-1, with D possibly being TRBD1 (5 bases). This TCR was sampled from a man aged 45-60 years with acute or convalescent COVID-19. Sequenced input: peripheral blood. The CDR3 loop reads CASSPPSGQNTEAFF. In DNA, the CDR3 is TGTGCCAGCTCACCACCGTCAGGGCAAAACACTGAAGCTTTCTTT.